Below are 9 T cell receptor beta chains sequenced from a single sample in a study of CD8 T cells in Susac syndrome. cDNA came from about 0.46 to 1 ug RNA primed by random hexamers. TCRdb itself ran the immunoSEQ multiplex PCR reads through MiXCR, one entry per CDR3 protein. Here the sample spans over 150,000 distinct CDR3 sequences, around 95% being singletons. The specimen sequenced was CD4+ T cells from PBMCs. The receptors were gathered from a human donor with Susac syndrome.

The CDR3 sequence is CSAVPGGSGANVLTF. CDR3 nucleotides: TGCAGTGCCGTCCCGGGAGGGTCTGGGGCCAACGTCCTGACTTTC. This chain uses TRBV20-1 with TRBJ2-6; 8 nucleotides match TRBD2. The V gene end was trimmed by 6 bases and the J gene end by 1 base; junction bases not matched to a gene: 5. CDR1 is DFQATT and CDR2 is SNEGSKA in the germline V gene (reference sequence). This CDR3 spans 15 amino acids.

The chain recombines TRBV20-1 with TRBJ2-3; D remains unclear. This CDR3 has 12 amino acids. Germline CDR1 is DFQATT and CDR2 is SNEGSKA (reference sequence). Trimming took off 0 bases at V and 6 bases at J, with 7 bases between the two ends. The CDR3 DNA reads as TGCAGTGCTAGAGATCTGGCGGATACGCAGTATTTT. Its protein is CSARDLADTQYF.

The chain joins TRBV2 to TRBJ2-7; D perhaps matches TRBD2 (5 bases). The V end was cut by 10 bases, the J end by 1 base, with 11 bases between. The CDR3 contains 12 residues. CDR1 and CDR2 from the germline V gene are SNHLY and FYNNEI. The CDR3 DNA reads as TGTGCCACCGGGAACCATTCCTACGAGCAGTACTTC. Amino acids: CATGNHSYEQYF.

This clonotype was detected a few times. V gene TRBV11-2 combines with J gene TRBJ1-5, with D possibly TRBD1 on 5 matching bases. The germline CDR1 and CDR2 sequences are SGHAT and FQNNGV. V was clipped by 0 bases and J by 2 bases, with 8 bases between them. The CDR3 runs to 15 residues. Written as DNA, the CDR3 is TGTGCCAGCAGCTTAGATCGGGGCGGCAATCAGCCCCAGCATTTT. Amino acid sequence: CASSLDRGGNQPQHF.

The sample holds one count of this clonotype. This chain uses TRBV5-1 with TRBJ1-2, with D uncertain. There are 13 residues in the CDR3. CDR1 is SGHRS and CDR2 is YFSETQ in the germline V gene. V was trimmed by 8 bases and J by 7 bases, leaving 18 bases between them. The CDR3 is CASASASESGYTF. In DNA, the CDR3 is TGCGCCAGTGCCTCGGCCTCGGAATCTGGCTACACCTTC.

The chain uses TRBV7-9 and TRBJ2-7; D is undetermined. Germline V lookup: CDR1 SEHNR, CDR2 FQNEAQ (reference sequence). The V gene lost 3 bases and the J gene lost 6 bases, with 15 bases spanning the gap. The CDR3 covers 14 residues. The CDR3 loop reads CASSFHGSPGEQYV. CDR3 bases: TGTGCCAGCAGCTTCCACGGGTCCCCGGGCGAGCAGTACGTC.

CDR3 amino acids: CASSLSDRDTDTQYF. CDR3 coding DNA: TGTGCCAGCAGCTTATCGGACAGGGACACAGATACGCAGTATTTT. The chain couples TRBV11-2 to TRBJ2-3, with 8 nucleotides matching TRBD1. V was clipped by 2 bases and J by 2 bases; unmatched bases: 3. The CDR3 loop spans 15 amino acids. Germline V lookup: CDR1 SGHAT, CDR2 FQNNGV.

The chain combines TRBV7-9 with TRBJ2-7; 7 bases agree with TRBD1. Germline-derived CDR1 and CDR2 are SEHNR and FQNEAQ (reference sequence). CDR3 length equals 13 residues. The J segment lost 2 bases and the V segment lost 3 bases, leaving 1 base of the junction unmatched. The CDR3: CASSFGTAYEQYV. In DNA, the CDR3 is TGTGCCAGCAGCTTCGGGACAGCCTACGAGCAGTACGTC.

Worth noting for this clonotype: One end of the junction varies from germline; a read error may be responsible. J is TRBJ2-3 and V is TRBV7-9; D is undetermined. The CDR3 has 11 residues. CDR1 SEHNR and CDR2 FQNEAQ come from the germline V gene (reference sequence). The CDR3 sequence is CGSQKTDTQYF. DNA of the CDR3: TGCGGGTCCCAGAAAACAGATACGCAGTATTTT.